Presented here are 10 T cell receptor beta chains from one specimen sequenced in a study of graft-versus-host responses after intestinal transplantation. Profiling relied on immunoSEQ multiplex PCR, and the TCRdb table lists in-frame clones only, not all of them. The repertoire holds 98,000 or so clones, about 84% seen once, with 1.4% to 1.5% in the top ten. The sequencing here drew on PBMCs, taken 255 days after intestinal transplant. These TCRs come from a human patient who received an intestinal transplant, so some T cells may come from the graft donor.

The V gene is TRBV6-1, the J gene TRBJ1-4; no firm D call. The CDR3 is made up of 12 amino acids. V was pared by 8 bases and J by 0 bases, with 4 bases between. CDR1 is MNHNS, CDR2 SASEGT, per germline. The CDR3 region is CASGTTNEKLFF. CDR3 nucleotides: TGTGCCAGCGGGACAACTAATGAAAAACTGTTTTTT.

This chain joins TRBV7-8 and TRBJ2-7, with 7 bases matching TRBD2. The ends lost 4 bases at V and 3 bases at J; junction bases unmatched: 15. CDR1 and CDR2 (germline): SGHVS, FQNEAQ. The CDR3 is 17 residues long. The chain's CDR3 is CASSSYDLADTNYEQYV. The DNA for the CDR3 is TGTGCCAGCAGCTCGTACGACCTAGCGGATACTAACTACGAGCAGTACGTC.

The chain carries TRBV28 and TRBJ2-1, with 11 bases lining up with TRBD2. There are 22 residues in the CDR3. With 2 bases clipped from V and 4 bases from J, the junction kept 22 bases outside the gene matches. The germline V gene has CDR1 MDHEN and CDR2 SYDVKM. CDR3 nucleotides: TGTGCCAGCAGTTTAGGGTATAGTGGCCGCCGTAGCGGGGGGGCCAGGTACAATGAGCAGTTCTTC. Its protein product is CASSLGYSGRRSGGARYNEQFF.

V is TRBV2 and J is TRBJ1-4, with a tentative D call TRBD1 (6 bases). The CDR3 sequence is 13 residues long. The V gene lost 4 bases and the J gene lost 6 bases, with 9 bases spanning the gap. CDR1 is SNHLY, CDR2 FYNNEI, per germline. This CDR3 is CASSVRGDEKLFF. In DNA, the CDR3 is TGTGCCAGCAGTGTAAGGGGGGATGAAAAACTGTTTTTT.

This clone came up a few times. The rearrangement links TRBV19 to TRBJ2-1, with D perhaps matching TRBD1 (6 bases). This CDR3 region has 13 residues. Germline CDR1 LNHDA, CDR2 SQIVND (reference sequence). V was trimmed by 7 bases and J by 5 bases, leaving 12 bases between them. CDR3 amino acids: CASIGWDNNEQFF. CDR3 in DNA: TGTGCCAGTATAGGTTGGGACAACAATGAGCAGTTCTTC.

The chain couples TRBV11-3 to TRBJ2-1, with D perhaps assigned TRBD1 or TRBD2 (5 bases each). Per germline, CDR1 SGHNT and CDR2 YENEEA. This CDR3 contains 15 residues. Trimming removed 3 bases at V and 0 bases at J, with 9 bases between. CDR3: CASSLGVDSYNEQFF. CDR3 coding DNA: TGTGCCAGCAGCTTGGGGGTTGACTCCTACAATGAGCAGTTCTTC.

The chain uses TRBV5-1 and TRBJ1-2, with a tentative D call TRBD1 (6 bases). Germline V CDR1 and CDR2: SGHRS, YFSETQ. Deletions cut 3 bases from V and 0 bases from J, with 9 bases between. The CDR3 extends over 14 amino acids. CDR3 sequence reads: CASSSGQSNYGYTF. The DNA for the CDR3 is TGCGCCAGCAGCTCCGGACAGTCTAACTATGGCTACACCTTC.

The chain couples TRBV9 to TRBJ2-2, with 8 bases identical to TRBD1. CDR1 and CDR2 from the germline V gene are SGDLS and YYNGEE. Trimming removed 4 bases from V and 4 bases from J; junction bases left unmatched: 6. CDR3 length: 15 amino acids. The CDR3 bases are TGTGCCAGCAGCCTAGATGACAGGGGCACCGGGGAGCTGTTTTTT. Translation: CASSLDDRGTGELFF.

CDR3 sequence reads: CASSVSRDGYTF. CDR3 coding DNA: TGTGCCAGCAGCGTATCCCGGGATGGCTACACCTTC. V gene TRBV9 combines with J gene TRBJ1-2; no firm D call. The germline gives CDR1 SGDLS, CDR2 YYNGEE. The CDR3 extends over 12 amino acids. The ends were cut back, 1 base at V and 6 bases at J, with 7 bases in the middle.

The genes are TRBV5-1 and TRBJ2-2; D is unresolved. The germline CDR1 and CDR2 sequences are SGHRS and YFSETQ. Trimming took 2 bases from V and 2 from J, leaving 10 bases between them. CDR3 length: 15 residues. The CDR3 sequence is CASSFSRGNTGELFF. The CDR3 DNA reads TGCGCCAGCAGCTTTAGTCGAGGAAACACCGGGGAGCTGTTTTTT.